This T cell receptor (beta chain) was profiled in a study of blood T cell repertoires in COVID-19. On the study more broadly: COVID-19 samples collected from the United States, Italy and Spain covered acute and convalescent phases. T cells, B-cell-depleted T cells, or PBMCs supplied cDNA or gDNA.

Original methodology: Amplifying reference gene primers gave estimates of nucleated cell counts. The data were produced by immunoSEQ multiplex PCR, yet TCRdb's version contains in-frame clones alone and is incomplete. For V, J and clone size, that table is used; D and trimming come from the DNA. The data contain approximately 240,000 clones, around four fifths of them singletons. The CDR3 contains 16 residues. The germline CDR1 and CDR2 sequences are SGHVS and FQNEAQ. For this clone: One junction end does not reproduce the germline sequence, and a read error may be involved.

Sequenced: peripheral blood. This receptor was obtained from a woman aged 60-75 years with active or convalescent COVID-19. V is TRBV7-8 and J is TRBJ2-5; tentative D call: TRBD1 (6 bases). This chain's CDR3 is CASSLRGTVAQGTQYF. The CDR3 DNA reads TGTGCCAGCAGCCTCAGGGGAACAGTAGCCCAAGGGACCCAGTACTTC.